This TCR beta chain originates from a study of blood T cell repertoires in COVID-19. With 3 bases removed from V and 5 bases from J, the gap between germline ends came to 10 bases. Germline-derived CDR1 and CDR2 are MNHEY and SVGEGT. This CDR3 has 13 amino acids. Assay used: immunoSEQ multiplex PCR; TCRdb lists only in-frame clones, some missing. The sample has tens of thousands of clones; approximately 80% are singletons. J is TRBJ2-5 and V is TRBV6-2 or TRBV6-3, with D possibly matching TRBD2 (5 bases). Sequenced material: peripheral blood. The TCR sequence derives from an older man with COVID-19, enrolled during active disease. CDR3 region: CASSYGRGETQYF. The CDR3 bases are TGTGCCAGCAGTTATGGTCGCGGGGAGACCCAGTACTTC.